One sample yielded the 4 T cell receptor beta chains listed below, sequenced in a study of Ad26.COV2.S vaccination and SARS-CoV-2 variants. The treatment here: over 15 received Ad26.COV2.S at low or high dose, single or two shots; roughly five received placebo; per-sample allocation not given. Day 63 after the first vaccine or placebo injection was the time point for sampling. Sequencing used immunoSEQ multiplex PCR; TCRdb keeps in-frame clones, though not all of them. The table records 350,000 to 400,000 clones, approximately 90% of them present only once. Sequenced material: peripheral blood, taken in a trial of Ad26.COV2.S vaccine versus placebo. The receptors come from a person aged 18-65 years who received the Ad26.COV2.S COVID-19 vaccine or a placebo.

The rearrangement links TRBV19 to TRBJ1-1; possibly TRBD1 for D (5 bases). V was shortened by 10 bases and J by 5 bases, with 23 bases between the two germline ends. Germline CDR1 and CDR2: LNHDA and SQIVND (reference sequence). This CDR3 is built from 15 residues. CDR3 nucleotide sequence: TGTGCCACCGGGCCCGGGACTTTCCAGCGGACTGAAGCTTTCTTT. This translates into CATGPGTFQRTEAFF.

The gene calls are TRBV7-3 and TRBJ2-1; tentative D call: TRBD1 (5 bases). There are 14 residues in the CDR3. The germline CDR1 and CDR2 sequences are SGHTA and FQGTGA. V lost 3 bases and J 5 bases, leaving 11 bases between the germline ends. Here the CDR3 DNA reads TGTGCCAGCAGCTTCACGGACACCAACAATGAGCAGTTCTTC. The encoded protein is CASSFTDTNNEQFF.

This chain connects TRBV28 to TRBJ2-1; D unresolved. CDR3 length equals 11 residues. Germline V gene sequence: CDR1 MDHEN, CDR2 SYDVKM. Trimming left V 5 bases short and J 3 bases short, with 2 bases between. CDR3 amino acids: CASSLYNEQFF. The DNA of the CDR3 is TGTGCCAGCAGTCTCTACAATGAGCAGTTCTTC.

The genes are TRBV30 and TRBJ1-1; TRBD1 matches at 8 bases. The CDR3 is 13 residues long. From germline, CDR1 is GTSNPN and CDR2 SVGIG (reference sequence). J gave up 1 base and V 6 bases, and 4 bases lay outside the gene matches. CDR3 loop: CACEQGGNTEAFF. CDR3 nucleotide sequence: TGTGCCTGCGAACAGGGGGGGAACACTGAAGCTTTCTTT.